This TCR beta chain appears in the sequencing data of a study of technical replicates of blood from a handful of donors. The table came from immunoSEQ multiplex PCR; TCRdb's copy has only in-frame clones and leaves some out. Of 77,000 or so clones in the sample, roughly 89% were seen once. This clone was seen ten or more times. In the same sample, other DNA sequences code for this CDR3. Trimming took 5 bases from V and 3 from J, leaving 11 bases between them. The length of the CDR3 is 13 residues. Germline CDR1 SEHNR, CDR2 FQNEAQ (reference sequence). This clonotype was obtained from a human donor in good health. This chain connects TRBV7-9 to TRBJ2-7, with D possibly matching TRBD1 (5 bases). What was sequenced was T cells isolated from PBMCs. The CDR3 spells CASSRREDYEQYF. The CDR3 bases are TGTGCCAGCAGCCGCAGGGAAGACTACGAGCAGTACTTC.